These 3 T cell receptor beta chains were all obtained from the same sample, sequenced in a study of T cell repertoires in cytomegalovirus infection. TCRdb re-derived calls from the reads in MiXCR, one entry per CDR3 protein. The sample has 100,000 to 150,000 distinct CDR3 sequences, roughly 25% seen once; the top ten hold 34%. These receptors have no known antigen. What was sequenced was PBMCs, sequenced either directly or after in vitro stimulation (not recorded which). The source of these receptors is a human donor in good health (CMV status not recorded). Some clones in this sample may be carry-over from other donors' samples.

This clonotype turned up a few times. Written as DNA, the CDR3 is TGTGCCAGTAGTATGGAGCACAATGAGCAGTTCTTC. Its translation is CASSMEHNEQFF. V usage is TRBV19 and J usage is TRBJ2-1; D ambiguous. There are 12 residues in the CDR3. The V end was cut by 3 bases, the J end by 5 bases, with 5 bases between. CDR1 LNHDA and CDR2 SQIVND come from the germline V gene (reference sequence).

This clonotype was picked up many times. The V gene is TRBV7-6, the J gene TRBJ2-1; the D gene is possibly TRBD1 (6 bases). The CDR3 totals 14 residues. Germline assignment: CDR1 SGHVS and CDR2 FNYEAQ. V gave up 0 bases and J gave up 8 bases, with 11 bases separating them. The CDR3 nucleotides are TGTGCCAGCAGCTTAGCGGGCAGGGGCGATGAGCAGTTCTTC. Its protein is CASSLAGRGDEQFF.

V gene TRBV12-3 or TRBV12-4 combines with J gene TRBJ1-4; tentatively, D is TRBD1 (6 bases). V shed 3 bases and J shed 4 bases, with 12 bases lying between them. This CDR3 has 15 amino acids. The CDR3 sequence is CASSFIGQINEKLFF. In DNA form, the CDR3 reads TGTGCCAGCAGTTTTATTGGACAGATTAATGAAAAACTGTTTTTT.